The entry below describes one TCR beta chain. What it binds is unknown. With 5 bases removed from V and 8 bases from J, the gap between germline ends came to 15 bases. The germline gives CDR1 SGHAT, CDR2 FQNNGV. The CDR3 is 14 amino acids. The entry originates in a study of T cell responses to AZD1222 COVID-19 vaccine. Study-wide background: It was second doses at about 4 or about 12 weeks that were pooled. Study outcomes and limitations: Clonal diversity may have been underestimated, and the donors were mostly white British, with more females than males. Baseline seropositivity characterized only 5 or 6 AZD1222 recipients.

Assay used: immunoSEQ multiplex PCR; TCRdb lists only in-frame clones, some missing. This sample carries roughly 130,000 clones, 86% of them seen once, and the ten largest clones take 9% to 15%. The TCR comes from an adult in good health. This sample comprised peripheral blood, obtained on day 0 of AZD1222 vaccination. The genes are TRBV11-2 and TRBJ2-2, with D tentatively TRBD1 (5 bases). CDR3 DNA: TGTGCCAGCAGCACGTCTCAGGGTTGGGGGGAGCTGTTTTTT. This sequence encodes CASSTSQGWGELFF.